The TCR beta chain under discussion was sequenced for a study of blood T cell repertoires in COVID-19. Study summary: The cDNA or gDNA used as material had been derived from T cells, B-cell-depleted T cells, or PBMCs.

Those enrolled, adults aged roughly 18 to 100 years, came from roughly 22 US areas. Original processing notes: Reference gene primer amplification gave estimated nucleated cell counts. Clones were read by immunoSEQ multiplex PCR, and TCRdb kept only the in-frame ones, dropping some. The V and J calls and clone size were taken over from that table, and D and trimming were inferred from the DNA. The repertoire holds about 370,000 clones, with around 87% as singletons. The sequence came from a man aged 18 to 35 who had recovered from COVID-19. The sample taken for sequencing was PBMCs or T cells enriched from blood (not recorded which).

Here the CDR3 reads CASSFYGKGAVAGYTF. The DNA of the CDR3 is TGTGCCAGCAGCTTTTATGGGAAGGGGGCAGTTGCTGGCTACACCTTC. The chain couples TRBV7-9 to TRBJ1-2; 7 bases agree with TRBD1. The CDR3 runs 16 residues. The germline CDR1 and CDR2 sequences are SEHNR and FQNEAQ (reference sequence). V shed 3 bases and J 7 bases; nucleotides not matched to a gene: 14.